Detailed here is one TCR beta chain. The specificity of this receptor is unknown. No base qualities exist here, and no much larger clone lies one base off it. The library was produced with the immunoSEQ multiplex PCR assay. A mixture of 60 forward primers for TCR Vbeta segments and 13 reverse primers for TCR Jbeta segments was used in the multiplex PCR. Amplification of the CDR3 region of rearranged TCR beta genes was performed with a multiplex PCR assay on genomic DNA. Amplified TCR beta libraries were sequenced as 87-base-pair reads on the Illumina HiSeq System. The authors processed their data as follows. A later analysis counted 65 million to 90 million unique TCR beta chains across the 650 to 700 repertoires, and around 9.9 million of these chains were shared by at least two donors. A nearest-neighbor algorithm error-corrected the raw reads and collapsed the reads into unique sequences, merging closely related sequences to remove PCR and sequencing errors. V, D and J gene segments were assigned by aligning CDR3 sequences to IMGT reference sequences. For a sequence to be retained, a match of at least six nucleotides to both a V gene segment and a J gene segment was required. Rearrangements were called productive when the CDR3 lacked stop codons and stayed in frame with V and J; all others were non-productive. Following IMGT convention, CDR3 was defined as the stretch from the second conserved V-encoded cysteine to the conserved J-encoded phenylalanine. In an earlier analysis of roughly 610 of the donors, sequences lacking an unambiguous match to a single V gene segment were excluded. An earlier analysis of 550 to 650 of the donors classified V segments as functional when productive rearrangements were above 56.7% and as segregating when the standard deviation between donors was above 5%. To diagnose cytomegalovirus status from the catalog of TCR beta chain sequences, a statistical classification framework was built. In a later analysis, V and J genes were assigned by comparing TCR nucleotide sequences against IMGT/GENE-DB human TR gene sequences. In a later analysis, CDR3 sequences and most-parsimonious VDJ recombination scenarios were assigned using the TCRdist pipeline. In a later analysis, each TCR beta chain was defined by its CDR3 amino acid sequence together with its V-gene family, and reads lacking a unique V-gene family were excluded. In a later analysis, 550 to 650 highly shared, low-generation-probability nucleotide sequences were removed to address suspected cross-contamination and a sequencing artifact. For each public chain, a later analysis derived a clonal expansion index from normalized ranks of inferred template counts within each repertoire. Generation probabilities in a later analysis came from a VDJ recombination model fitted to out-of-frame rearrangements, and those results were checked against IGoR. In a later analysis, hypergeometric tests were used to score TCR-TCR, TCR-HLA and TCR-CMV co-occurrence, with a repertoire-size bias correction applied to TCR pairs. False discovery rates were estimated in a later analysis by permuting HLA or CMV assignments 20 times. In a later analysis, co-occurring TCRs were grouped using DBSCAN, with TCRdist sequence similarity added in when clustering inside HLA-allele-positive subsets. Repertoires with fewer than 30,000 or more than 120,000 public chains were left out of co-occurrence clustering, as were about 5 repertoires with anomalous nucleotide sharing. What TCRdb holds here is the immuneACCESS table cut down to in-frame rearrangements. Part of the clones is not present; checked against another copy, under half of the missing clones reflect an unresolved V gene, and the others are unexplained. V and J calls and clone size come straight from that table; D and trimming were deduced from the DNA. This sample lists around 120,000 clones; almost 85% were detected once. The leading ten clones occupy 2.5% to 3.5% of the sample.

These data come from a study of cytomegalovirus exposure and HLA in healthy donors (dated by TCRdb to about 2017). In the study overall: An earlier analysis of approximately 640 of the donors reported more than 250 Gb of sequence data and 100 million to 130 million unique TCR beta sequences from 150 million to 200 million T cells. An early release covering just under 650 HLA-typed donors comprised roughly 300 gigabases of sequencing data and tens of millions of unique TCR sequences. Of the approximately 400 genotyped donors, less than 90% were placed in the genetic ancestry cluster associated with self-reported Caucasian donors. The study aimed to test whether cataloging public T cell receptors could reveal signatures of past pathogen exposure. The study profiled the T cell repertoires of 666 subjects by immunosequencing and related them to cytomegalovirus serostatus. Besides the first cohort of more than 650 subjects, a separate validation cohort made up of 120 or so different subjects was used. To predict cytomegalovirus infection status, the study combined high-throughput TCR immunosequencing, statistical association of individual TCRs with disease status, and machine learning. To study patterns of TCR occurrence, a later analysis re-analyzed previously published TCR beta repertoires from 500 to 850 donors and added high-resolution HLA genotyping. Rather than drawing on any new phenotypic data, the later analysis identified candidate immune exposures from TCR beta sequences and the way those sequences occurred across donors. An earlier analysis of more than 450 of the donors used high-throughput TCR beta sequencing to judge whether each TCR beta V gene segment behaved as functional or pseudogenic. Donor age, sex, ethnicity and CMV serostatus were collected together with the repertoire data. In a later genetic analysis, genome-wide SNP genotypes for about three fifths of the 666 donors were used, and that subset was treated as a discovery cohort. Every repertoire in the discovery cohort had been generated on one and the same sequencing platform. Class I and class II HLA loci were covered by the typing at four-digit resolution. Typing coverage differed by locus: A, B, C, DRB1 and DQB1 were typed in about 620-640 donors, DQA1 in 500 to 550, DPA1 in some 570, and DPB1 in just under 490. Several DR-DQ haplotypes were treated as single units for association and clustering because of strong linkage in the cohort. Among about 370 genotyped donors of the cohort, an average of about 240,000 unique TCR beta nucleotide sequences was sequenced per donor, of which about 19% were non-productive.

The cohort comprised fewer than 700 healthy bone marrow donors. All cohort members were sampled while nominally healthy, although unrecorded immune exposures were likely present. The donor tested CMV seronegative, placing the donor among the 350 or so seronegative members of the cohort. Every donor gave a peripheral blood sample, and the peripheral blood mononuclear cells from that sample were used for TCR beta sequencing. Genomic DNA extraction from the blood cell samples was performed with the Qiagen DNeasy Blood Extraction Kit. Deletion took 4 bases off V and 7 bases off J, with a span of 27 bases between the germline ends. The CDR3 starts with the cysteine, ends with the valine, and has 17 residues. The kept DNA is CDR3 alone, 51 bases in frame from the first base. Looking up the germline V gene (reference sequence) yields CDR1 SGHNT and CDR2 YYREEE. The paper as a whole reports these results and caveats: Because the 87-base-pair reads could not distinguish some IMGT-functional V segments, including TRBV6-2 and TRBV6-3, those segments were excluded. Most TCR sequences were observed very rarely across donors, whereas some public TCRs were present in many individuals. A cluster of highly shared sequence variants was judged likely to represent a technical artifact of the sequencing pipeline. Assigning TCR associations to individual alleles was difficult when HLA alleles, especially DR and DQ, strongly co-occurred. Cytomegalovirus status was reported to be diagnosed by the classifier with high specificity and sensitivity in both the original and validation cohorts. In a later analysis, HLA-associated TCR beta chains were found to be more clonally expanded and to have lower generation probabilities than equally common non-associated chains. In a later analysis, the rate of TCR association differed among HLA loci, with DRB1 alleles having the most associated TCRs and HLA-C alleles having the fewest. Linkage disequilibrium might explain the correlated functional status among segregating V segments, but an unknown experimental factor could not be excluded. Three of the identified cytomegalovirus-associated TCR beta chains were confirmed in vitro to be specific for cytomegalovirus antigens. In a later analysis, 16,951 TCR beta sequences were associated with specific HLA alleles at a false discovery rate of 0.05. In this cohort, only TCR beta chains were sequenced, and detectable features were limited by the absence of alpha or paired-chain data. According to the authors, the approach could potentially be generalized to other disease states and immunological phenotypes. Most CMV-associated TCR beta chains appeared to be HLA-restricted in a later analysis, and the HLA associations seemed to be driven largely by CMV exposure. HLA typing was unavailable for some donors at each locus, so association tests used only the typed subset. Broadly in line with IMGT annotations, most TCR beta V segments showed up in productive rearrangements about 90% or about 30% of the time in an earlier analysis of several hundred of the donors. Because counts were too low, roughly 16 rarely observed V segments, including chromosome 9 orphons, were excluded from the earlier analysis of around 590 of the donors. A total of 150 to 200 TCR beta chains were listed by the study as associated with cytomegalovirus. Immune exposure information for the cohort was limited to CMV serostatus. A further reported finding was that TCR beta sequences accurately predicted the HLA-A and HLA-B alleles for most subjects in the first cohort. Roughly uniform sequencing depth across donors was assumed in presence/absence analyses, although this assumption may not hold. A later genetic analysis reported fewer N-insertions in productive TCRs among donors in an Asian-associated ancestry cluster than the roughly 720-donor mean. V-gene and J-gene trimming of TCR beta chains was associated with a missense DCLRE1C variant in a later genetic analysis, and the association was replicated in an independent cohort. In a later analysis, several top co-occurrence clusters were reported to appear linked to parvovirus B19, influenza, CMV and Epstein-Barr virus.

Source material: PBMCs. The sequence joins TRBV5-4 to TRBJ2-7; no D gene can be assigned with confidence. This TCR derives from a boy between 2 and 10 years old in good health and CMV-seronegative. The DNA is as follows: TGTGCCAGCAGCGGACCCAAGCCTGGAAACCACCCATGGGAGCAGTACGTC. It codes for CASSGPKPGNHPWEQYV.